This T cell receptor (beta chain) was retrieved from a study of identical twins. Healthy Caucasians provided all donations. Unique molecular identifiers were present on cDNA, and template switching added a universal primer site. In TCRdb, the 5' RACE reads were re-called with MiXCR into one record per CDR3 protein. The data show fewer than 350,000 distinct CDR3 sequences, about 8.9% seen once. Study conclusions and caveats: The same donors were not followed; conclusions instead depended on cross-sectional statistical analysis. The study found excess low generation probability among twin-shared out-of-frame alpha sequences.

Germline lookup yields CDR1 SGHAT and CDR2 FQNNGV. The CDR3 has 14 amino acids. V lost 2 bases, J lost 5 bases, and 12 bases lay in between. Comments on this clonotype: Its matching antigen is unknown.

These same records also appear under a second study, on yellow fever vaccine responses in identical twins.

The sequence derives from a woman younger than 30 in good health. The sequenced material came from memory (CD45RO+) T cells sorted from blood. The chain links TRBV11-2 to TRBJ2-5; D is perhaps TRBD2 (5 bases). In DNA, the CDR3 is TGTGCCAGCAGCTTATTCCGGGATGCGGAGACCCAGTACTTC. Translation gives CASSLFRDAETQYF. Based on the CDR3 plus reference TRBV11-2 and TRBJ2-5, the full variable domain is EAGVAQSPRYKIIEKRQSVAFWCNPISGHATLYWYQQILGQGPKLLIQFQNNGVVDDSQLPKDRFSAERLKGVDSTLKIQPAKLEDSAVYLCASSLFRDAETQYFGPGTRLLVL.